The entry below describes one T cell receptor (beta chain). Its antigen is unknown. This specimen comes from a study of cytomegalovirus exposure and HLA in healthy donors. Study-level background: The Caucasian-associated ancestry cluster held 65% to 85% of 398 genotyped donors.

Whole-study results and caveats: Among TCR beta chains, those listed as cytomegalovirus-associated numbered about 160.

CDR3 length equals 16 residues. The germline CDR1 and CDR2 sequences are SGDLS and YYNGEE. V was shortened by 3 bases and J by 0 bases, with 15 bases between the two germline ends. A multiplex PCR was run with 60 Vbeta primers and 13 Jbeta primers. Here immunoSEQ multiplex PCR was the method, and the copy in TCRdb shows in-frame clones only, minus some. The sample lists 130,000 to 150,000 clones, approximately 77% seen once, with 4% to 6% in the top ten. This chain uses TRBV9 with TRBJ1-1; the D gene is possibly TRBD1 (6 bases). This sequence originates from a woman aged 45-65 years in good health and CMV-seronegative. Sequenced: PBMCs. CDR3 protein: CASSAGSGHLNTEAFF. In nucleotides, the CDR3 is TGTGCCAGCAGCGCAGGCTCGGGACACCTGAACACTGAAGCTTTCTTT.